The 5 T cell receptor beta chains listed next were all sequenced from one sample in a study of yellow fever vaccine responses in identical twins. Via MiXCR, TCRdb re-called the RT-PCR reads, giving one row per CDR3 protein. The repertoire holds 2,000 to 2,500 distinct CDR3 sequences, with about 80% as singletons. Sequences were derived from T cells from blood (PBMCs), unsorted or a sorted subset (not recorded which), sampled before or after yellow fever vaccination (not recorded which). These receptor sequences come from a female donor who received the yellow fever vaccine.

The rearrangement links TRBV4-1 to TRBJ1-5; maybe TRBD1 (5 bases). This CDR3 is 13 amino acids long. Germline CDR1 MGHRA, CDR2 YSYEKL. The V end was cut by 1 base, the J end by 4 bases, with 5 bases between. This chain's CDR3 is CASSQGGNQPQHF. The CDR3 DNA is TGCGCCAGCAGCCAAGGGGGGAATCAGCCCCAGCATTTT.

The chain employs TRBV27 and TRBJ2-7; TRBD1 matches at 7 bases. CDR3 length: 14 residues. Trimming took 5 bases from V and 3 from J; bases not matched to a gene: 7. Germline V gives CDR1 MNHEY, CDR2 SMNVEV (reference sequence). CDR3 sequence (DNA): TGTGCCAGCAGTCCGGGACAGCAGCTCTACGAGCAGTACTTC. Translating gives CASSPGQQLYEQYF.

The V call is TRBV30, the J call TRBJ1-5; maybe TRBD1 (6 bases). The V end was cut by 4 bases, the J end by 0 bases, with 13 bases between. Germline V gene sequence: CDR1 GTSNPN, CDR2 SVGIG (reference sequence). This CDR3 is 15 amino acids long. The CDR3 region has the DNA TGTGCCTGGACACCCGGACAGCATAGCAATCAGCCCCAGCATTTT. Its protein is CAWTPGQHSNQPQHF. Together with reference TRBV30 and TRBJ1-5, the CDR3 gives the full variable domain: SQTIHQWPATLVQPVGSPLSLECTVEGTSNPNLYWYRQAAGRGLQLLFYSVGIGQISSEVPQNLSASRPQDRQFILSSKKLLLSDSGFYLCAWTPGQHSNQPQHFGDGTRLSIL.

The V gene is TRBV4-3, the J gene TRBJ1-2; D possibly corresponds to TRBD1 (5 bases). The V end lost 1 base, the J end lost 4 bases, and 16 bases lay between the germline ends. The CDR3 sequence is 16 residues long. The germline V gene has CDR1 LGHNA and CDR2 YSLEER. CDR3 bases: TGCGCCAGCAGCCAAGCCTGGGGCTCTCGTGGCTATGGCTACACCTTC. This encodes CASSQAWGSRGYGYTF.

This clonotype is classed as hyperexpanded (1% or more). The chain carries TRBV11-3 and TRBJ2-3; the D gene is possibly TRBD1 (5 bases). The CDR3 extends over 12 amino acids. Germline assignment: CDR1 SGHNT and CDR2 YENEEA. Trimming removed 3 bases from V and 5 bases from J, with 6 bases in between. The CDR3 sequence is CASSLQGDTQYF. The CDR3 nucleotides are TGTGCCAGCAGCTTGCAGGGAGATACGCAGTATTTT. Variable domain in full (rest from reference TRBV11-3 and TRBJ2-3): EAGVVQSPRYKIIEKKQPVAFWCNPISGHNTLYWYLQNLGQGPELLIRYENEEAVDDSQLPKDRFSAERLKGVDSTLKIQPAELGDSAVYLCASSLQGDTQYFGPGTRLTVL.